In this sample, the clone carrying this TCR beta chain turned up many times. With 4 bases removed from V and 6 bases from J, the gap between germline ends came to 10 bases. The germline gives CDR1 ENHRY, CDR2 SYGVKD. CDR3 length: 13 amino acids. This sample was included in a study of HIV-infected children after antiretroviral therapy interruption. A 3' RACE protocol on RNA, with unique molecular identifiers, produced the TCR library. TCRdb re-analysed the 3' RACE reads in MiXCR, keeping a single row per CDR3 protein. The profile shows around 50,000 distinct CDR3 sequences, 4.3% of them singletons. The treatment is: PENTA 11 planned treatment interruption arm or continuous ART arm.

The chain carries TRBV10-3 and TRBJ2-1; the D is unclear. The sequencing here drew on CD45RA+ CD4+ T cells from PBMCs, pooled from several time points, taken from a donor given antiretroviral therapy, either interrupted or continuous. As to subset: naive CD4+ CD45RA+ CD45RO- T cells. The TCR was taken from a pool of human donors with HIV. The CDR3 nucleotides are TGTGCCATCAGTGGCCGGAACAGCAATGAGCAGTTCTTC. This encodes CAISGRNSNEQFF.